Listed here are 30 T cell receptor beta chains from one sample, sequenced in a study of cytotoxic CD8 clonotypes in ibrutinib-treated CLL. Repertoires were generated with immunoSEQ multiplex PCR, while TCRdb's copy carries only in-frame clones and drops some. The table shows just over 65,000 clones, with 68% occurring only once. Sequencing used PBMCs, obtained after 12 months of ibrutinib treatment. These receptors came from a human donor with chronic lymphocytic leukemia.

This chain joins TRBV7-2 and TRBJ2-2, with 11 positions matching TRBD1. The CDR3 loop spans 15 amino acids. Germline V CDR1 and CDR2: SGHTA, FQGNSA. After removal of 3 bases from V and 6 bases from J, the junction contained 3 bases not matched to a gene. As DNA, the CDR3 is TGTGCCAGCAGCTTTCGGGGACAGGGGGCCGGGGAGCTGTTTTTT. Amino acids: CASSFRGQGAGELFF.

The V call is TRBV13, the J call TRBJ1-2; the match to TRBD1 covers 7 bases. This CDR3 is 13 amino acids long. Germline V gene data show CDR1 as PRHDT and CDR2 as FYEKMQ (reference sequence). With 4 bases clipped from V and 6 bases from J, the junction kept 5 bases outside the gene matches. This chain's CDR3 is CASSSRGIDGYTF. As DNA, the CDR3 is TGTGCCAGCAGCTCCAGGGGGATCGATGGCTACACCTTC.

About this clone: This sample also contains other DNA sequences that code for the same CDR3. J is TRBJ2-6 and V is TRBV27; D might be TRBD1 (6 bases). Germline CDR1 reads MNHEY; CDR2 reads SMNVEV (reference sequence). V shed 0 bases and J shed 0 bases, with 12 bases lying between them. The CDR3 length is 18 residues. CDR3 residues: CASSLSGQRLSGANVLTF. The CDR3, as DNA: TGTGCCAGCAGTTTATCCGGACAGAGACTCTCTGGGGCCAACGTCCTGACTTTC. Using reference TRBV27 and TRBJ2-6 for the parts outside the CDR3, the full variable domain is EAQVTQNPRYLITVTGKKLTVTCSQNMNHEYMSWYRQDPGLGLRQIYYSMNVEVTDKGDVPEGYKVSRKEKRNFPLILESPSPNQTSLYFCASSLSGQRLSGANVLTFGAGSRLTVL.

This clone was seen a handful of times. The CDR3 region has the DNA TGTGCCGGCCGAGGCGGCGGAAAGAACACTGAAGCTTTCTTT. Residues: CAGRGGGKNTEAFF. The genes are TRBV10-3 and TRBJ1-1; D remains unclear. This CDR3 spans 14 amino acids. Trimming stripped 11 bases from V and 1 base from J, with 17 bases between. CDR1 is ENHRY and CDR2 is SYGVKD in the germline V gene.

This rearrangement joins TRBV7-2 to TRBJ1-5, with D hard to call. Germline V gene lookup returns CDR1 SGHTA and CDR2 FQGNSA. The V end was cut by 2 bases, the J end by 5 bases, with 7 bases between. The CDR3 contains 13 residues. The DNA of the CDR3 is TGTGCCAGCAGCTTATACGGCGATCAGCCCCAGCATTTT. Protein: CASSLYGDQPQHF.

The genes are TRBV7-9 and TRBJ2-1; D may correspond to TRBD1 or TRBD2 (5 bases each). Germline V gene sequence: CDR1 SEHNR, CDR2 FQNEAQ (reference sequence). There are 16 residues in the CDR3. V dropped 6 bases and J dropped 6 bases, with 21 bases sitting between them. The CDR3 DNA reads TGTGCCAGCAGTTGGGGGACCTCTTGGGGGATCAATGAGCAGTTCTTC. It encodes CASSWGTSWGINEQFF. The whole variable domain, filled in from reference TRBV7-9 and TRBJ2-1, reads DTGVSQNPRHKITKRGQNVTFRCDPISEHNRLYWYRQTLGQGPEFLTYFQNEAQLEKSRLLSDRFSAERPKGSFSTLEIQRTEQGDSAMYLCASSWGTSWGINEQFFGPGTRLTVL.

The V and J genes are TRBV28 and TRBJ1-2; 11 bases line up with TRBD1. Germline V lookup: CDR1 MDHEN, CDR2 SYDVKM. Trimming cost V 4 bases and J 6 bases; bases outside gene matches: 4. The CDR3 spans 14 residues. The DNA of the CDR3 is TGTGCCAGCAGTTCGGACAGGGGGCGGAATGGCTACACCTTC. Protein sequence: CASSSDRGRNGYTF.

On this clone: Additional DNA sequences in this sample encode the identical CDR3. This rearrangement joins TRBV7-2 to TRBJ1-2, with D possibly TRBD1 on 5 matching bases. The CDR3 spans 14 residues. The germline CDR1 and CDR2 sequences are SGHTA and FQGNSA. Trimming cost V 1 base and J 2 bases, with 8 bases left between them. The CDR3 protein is CASSLGRGNYGYTF. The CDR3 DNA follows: TGTGCCAGCAGCTTAGGTAGGGGAAACTATGGCTACACCTTC.

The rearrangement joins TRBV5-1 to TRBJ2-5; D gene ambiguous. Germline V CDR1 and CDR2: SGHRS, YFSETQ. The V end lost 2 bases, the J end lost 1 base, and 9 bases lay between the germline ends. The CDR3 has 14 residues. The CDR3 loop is CASSFSRPQETQYF. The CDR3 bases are TGCGCCAGCAGCTTCAGCAGGCCCCAAGAGACCCAGTACTTC.

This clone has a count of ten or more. The CDR3 loop is CASRAHRGIGEQYF. CDR3 nucleotides: TGTGCCAGCAGGGCTCACAGGGGGATCGGCGAGCAGTACTTC. V gene TRBV27 combines with J gene TRBJ2-7, with 8 bases matching TRBD1. Germline V CDR1 and CDR2: MNHEY, SMNVEV (reference sequence). Germline trimming cut 6 bases from V and 6 bases from J; bases unmatched to any gene: 10. The CDR3 is 14 amino acids.

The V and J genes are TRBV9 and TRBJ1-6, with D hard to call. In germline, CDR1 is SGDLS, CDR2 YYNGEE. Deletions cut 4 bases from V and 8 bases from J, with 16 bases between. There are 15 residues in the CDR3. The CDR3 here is CASSPRTDRDSPLHF. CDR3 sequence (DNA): TGTGCCAGCAGCCCAAGAACCGACCGGGATTCACCCCTCCACTTT.

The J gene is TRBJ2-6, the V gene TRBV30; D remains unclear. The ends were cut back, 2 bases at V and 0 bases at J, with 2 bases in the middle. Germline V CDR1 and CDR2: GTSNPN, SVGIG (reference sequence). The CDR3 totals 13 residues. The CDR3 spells CAWSPSGANVLTF. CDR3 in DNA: TGTGCCTGGAGTCCCTCTGGGGCCAACGTCCTGACTTTC.

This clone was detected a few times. CDR3 region: CASSRSELQAGNTIYF. The CDR3 DNA follows: TGCGCCAGCAGTCGGTCGGAGCTTCAAGCTGGAAACACCATATATTTT. This rearrangement joins TRBV10-1 to TRBJ1-3, with D hard to call. V was trimmed by 5 bases and J by 2 bases, leaving 16 bases between them. Germline loops: CDR1 WNHNN, CDR2 SYGVQD (reference sequence). CDR3 length: 16 amino acids.

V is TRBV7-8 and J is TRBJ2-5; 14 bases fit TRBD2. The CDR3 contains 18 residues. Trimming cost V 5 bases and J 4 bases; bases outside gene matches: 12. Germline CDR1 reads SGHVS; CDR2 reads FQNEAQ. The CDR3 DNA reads TGTGCCAGCAGCAAAGGGACTAGCGGGGGTCTGGTAGGAGAGACCCAGTACTTC. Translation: CASSKGTSGGLVGETQYF.

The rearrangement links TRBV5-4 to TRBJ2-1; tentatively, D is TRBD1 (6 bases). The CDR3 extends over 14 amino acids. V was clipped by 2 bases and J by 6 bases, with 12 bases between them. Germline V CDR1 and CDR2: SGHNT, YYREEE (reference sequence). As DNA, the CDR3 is TGTGCCAGCAGCTTACAGGGTTTCCTCAATGAGCAGTTCTTC. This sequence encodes CASSLQGFLNEQFF.

This CDR3 is CASSQDTENTEAFF. In nucleotides, the CDR3 is TGTGCCAGCAGCCAAGACACGGAGAACACTGAAGCTTTCTTT. The chain combines TRBV4-2 with TRBJ1-1; D not resolved. The CDR3 is made up of 14 amino acids. Trimming pared 0 bases from V and 1 base from J, leaving 6 bases between. The germline V gene has CDR1 LGHNA and CDR2 YNFKEQ.

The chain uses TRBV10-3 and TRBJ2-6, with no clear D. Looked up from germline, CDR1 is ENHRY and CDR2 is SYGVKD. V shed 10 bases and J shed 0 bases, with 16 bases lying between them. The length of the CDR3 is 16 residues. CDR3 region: CATRTEVFSGANVLTF. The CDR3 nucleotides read TGTGCCACCCGAACAGAAGTCTTCTCTGGGGCCAACGTCCTGACTTTC.

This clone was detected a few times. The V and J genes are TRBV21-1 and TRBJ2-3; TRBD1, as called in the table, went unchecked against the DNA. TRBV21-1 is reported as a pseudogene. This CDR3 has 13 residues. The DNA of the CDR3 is TGTGCCAGCAGCTCCCCAGGGACAGATACGCAGTATTTT. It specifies CASSSPGTDTQYF.

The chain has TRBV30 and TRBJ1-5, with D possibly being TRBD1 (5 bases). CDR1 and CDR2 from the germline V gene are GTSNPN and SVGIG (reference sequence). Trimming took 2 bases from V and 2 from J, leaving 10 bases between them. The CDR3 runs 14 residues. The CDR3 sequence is CAWSPVGGNQPQHF. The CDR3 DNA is TGTGCCTGGAGTCCAGTGGGGGGCAATCAGCCCCAGCATTTT.

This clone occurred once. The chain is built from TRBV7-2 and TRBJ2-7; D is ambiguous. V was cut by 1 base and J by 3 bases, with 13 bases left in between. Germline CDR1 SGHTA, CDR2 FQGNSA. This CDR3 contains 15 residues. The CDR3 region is CASSLGNSVGYEQYF. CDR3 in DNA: TGTGCCAGCAGCTTAGGCAACTCGGTGGGCTACGAGCAGTACTTC.

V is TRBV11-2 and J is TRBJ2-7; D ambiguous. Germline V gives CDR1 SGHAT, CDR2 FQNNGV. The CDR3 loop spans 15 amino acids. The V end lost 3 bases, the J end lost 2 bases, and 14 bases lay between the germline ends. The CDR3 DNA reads TGTGCCAGCAGCTTTAAGGCAGGTGGTCCCTACGAGCAGTACTTC. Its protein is CASSFKAGGPYEQYF.

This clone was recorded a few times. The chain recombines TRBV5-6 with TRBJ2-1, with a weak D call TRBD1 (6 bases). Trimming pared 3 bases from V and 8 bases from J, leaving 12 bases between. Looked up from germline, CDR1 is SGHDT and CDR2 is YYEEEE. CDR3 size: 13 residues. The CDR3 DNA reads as TGTGCCAGCAGCTCCCAGGGGTTGTATGAGCAGTTCTTC. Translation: CASSSQGLYEQFF.

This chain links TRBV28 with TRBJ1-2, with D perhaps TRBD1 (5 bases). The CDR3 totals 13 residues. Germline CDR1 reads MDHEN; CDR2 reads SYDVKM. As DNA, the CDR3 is TGTCAGGTTGGAGGGGTCGAGCACTATGGCTACACCTTC. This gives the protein CQVGGVEHYGYTF.

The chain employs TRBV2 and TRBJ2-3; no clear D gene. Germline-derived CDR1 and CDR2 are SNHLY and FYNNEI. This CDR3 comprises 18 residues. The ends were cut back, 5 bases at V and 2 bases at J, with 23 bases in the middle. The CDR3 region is CASSITESTLPTTDTQYF. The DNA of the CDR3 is TGTGCCAGCAGTATAACAGAATCTACCCTCCCTACCACAGATACGCAGTATTTT.

The CDR3 bases are TGCGCCAGCAGCCAAGTTCCGGGGGGGCCGGAGACCCAGTACTTC. It is translated as CASSQVPGGPETQYF. V is TRBV4-1 and J is TRBJ2-5, with TRBD2 matching 8 bases. CDR3 length: 15 amino acids. The germline V gene has CDR1 MGHRA and CDR2 YSYEKL. J gave up 5 bases and V 1 base, and 6 bases lay outside the gene matches.

CDR3 nucleotides: TGTGCCAGCAGCTTGGGCAGCGGGGCAGATACGCAGTATTTT. It specifies CASSLGSGADTQYF. The rearrangement uses TRBV5-4 and TRBJ2-3; 7 bases map to TRBD2. Germline lookup yields CDR1 SGHNT and CDR2 YYREEE (reference sequence). This CDR3 is built from 14 residues. V dropped 0 bases and J dropped 4; count of bases not matched to a gene: 2.

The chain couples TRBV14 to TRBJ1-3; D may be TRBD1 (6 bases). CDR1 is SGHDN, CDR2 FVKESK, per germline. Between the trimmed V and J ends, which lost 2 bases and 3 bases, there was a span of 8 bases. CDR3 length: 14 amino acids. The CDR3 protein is CASSQSRGGNTIYF. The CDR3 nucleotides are TGTGCCAGCAGCCAAAGCAGGGGTGGAAACACCATATATTTT.

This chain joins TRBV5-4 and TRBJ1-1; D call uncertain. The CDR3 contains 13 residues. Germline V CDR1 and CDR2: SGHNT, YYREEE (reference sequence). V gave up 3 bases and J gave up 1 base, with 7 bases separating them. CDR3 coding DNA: TGTGCCAGCAGCTGGGAACAGAACACTGAAGCTTTCTTT. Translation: CASSWEQNTEAFF.

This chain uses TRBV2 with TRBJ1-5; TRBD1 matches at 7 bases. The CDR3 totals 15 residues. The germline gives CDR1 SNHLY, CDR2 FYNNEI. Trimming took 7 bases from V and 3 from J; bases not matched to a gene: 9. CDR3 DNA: TGTGCCAGCAACGGGCAACAGGGGTACAATCAGCCCCAGCATTTT. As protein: CASNGQQGYNQPQHF.

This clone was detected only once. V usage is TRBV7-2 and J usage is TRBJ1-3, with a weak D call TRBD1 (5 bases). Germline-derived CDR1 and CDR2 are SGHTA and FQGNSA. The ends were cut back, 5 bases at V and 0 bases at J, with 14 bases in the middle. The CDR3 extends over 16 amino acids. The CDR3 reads CASSPPGQGSGNTIYF. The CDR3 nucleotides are TGTGCCAGCAGCCCCCCCGGGCAGGGCTCTGGAAACACCATATATTTT.